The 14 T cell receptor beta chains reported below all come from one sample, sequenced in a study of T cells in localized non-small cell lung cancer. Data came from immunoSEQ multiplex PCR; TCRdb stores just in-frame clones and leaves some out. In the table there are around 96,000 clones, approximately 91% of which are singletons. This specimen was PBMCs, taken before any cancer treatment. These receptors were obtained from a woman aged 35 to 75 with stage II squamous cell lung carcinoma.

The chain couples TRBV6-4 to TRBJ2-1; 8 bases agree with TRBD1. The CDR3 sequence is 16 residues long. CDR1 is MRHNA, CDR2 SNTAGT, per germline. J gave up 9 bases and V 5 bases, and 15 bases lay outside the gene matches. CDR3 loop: CASSMTGTGSFSEQFF. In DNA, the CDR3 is TGTGCCAGCAGTATGACCGGGACAGGATCCTTCAGTGAGCAGTTCTTC.

The CDR3 bases are TGCGCCAGCAGCTTGGAAGCAGGGATAACTGAAGCTTTCTTT. This encodes CASSLEAGITEAFF. The chain recombines TRBV5-1 with TRBJ1-1, with D perhaps matching TRBD1 (5 bases). CDR1 is SGHRS and CDR2 is YFSETQ in the germline V gene. The CDR3 length is 14 residues. V was cut by 0 bases and J by 5 bases, with 11 bases left in between.

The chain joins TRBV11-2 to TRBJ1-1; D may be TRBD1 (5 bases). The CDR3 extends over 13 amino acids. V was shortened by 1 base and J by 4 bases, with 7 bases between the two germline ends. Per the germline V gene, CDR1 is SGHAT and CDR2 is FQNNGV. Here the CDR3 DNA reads TGTGCCAGCAGCTTAGGACAGCGCACTGAAGCTTTCTTT. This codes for CASSLGQRTEAFF.

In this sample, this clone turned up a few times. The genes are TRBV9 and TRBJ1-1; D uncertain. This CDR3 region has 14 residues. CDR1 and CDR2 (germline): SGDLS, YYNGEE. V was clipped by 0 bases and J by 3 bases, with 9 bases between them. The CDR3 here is CASSVEVRYTEAFF. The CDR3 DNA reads TGTGCCAGCAGCGTAGAGGTGAGGTACACTGAAGCTTTCTTT.

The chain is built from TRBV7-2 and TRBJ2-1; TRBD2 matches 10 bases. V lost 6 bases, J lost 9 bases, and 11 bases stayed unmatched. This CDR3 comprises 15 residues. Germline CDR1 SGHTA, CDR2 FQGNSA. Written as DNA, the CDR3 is TGTGCCAGCAGATACCCGGGACTAGCGAGTAGTGAGCAGTTCTTC. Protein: CASRYPGLASSEQFF.

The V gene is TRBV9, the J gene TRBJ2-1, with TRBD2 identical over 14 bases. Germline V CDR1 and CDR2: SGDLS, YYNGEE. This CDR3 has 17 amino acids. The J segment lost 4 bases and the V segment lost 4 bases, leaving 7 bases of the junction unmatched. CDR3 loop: CASSIGLAGGGYNEQFF. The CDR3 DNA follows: TGTGCCAGCAGCATAGGACTAGCGGGGGGAGGATACAATGAGCAGTTCTTC.

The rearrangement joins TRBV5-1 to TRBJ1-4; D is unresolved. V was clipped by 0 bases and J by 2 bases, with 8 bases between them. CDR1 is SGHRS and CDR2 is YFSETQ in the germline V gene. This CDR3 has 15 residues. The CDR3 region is CASSLDGTTNEKLFF. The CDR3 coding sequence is TGCGCCAGCAGCTTGGATGGCACCACTAATGAAAAACTGTTTTTT.

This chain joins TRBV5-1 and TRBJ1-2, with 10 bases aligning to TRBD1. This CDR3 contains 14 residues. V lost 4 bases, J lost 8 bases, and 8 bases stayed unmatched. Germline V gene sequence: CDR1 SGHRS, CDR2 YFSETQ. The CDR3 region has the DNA TGCGCCAGCAGCGGGGGGACAGGGGAAGTCGGCTACACCTTC. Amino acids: CASSGGTGEVGYTF.

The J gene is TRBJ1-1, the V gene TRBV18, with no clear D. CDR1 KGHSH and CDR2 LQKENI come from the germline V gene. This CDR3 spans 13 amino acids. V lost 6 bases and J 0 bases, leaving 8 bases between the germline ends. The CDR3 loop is CASSPRVNTEAFF. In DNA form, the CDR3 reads TGTGCCAGCTCTCCCCGGGTGAACACTGAAGCTTTCTTT. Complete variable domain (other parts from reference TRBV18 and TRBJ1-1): NAGVMQNPRHLVRRRGQEARLRCSPMKGHSHVYWYRQLPEEGLKFMVYLQKENIIDESGMPKERFSAEFPKEGPSILRIQQVVRGDSAAYFCASSPRVNTEAFFGQGTRLTVV.

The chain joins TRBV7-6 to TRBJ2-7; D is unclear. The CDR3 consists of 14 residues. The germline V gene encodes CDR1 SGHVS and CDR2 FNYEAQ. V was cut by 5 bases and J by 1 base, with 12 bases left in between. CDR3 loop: CASSPRTDSYEQYF. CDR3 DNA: TGTGCCAGCAGCCCAAGGACGGATTCCTACGAGCAGTACTTC.

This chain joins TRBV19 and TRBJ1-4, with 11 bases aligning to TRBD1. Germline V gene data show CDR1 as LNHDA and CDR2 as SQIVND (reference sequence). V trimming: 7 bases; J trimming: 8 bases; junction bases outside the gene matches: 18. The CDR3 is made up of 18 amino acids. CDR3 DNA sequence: TGTGCCAGTAAACCCCGGACAGGGGGCCCTCGAACGGACGAAAAACTGTTTTTT. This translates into CASKPRTGGPRTDEKLFF.

Here the CDR3 DNA reads TGTGCCAGCAGCTTAAGGGACGTCGGGGACACTGAAGCTTTCTTT. Translating gives CASSLRDVGDTEAFF. The chain carries TRBV7-9 and TRBJ1-1; tentatively, D is TRBD1 (5 bases). The ends were cut back, 2 bases at V and 3 bases at J, with 13 bases in the middle. Per the germline V gene, CDR1 is SEHNR and CDR2 is FQNEAQ (reference sequence). CDR3 size: 15 residues.

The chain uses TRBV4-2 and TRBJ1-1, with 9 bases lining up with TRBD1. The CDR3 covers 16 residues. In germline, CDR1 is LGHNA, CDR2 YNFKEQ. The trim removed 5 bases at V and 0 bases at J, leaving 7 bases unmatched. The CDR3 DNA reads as TGTGCCAGCAGCGCTCGGACAGGGGCCTTGAACACTGAAGCTTTCTTT. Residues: CASSARTGALNTEAFF.

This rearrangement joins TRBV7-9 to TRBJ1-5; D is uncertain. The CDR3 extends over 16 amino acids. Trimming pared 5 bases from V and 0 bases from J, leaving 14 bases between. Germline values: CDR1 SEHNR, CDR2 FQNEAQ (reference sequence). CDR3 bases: TGTGCCAGCAGCCCTAGCGGGCAGTATAGCAATCAGCCCCAGCATTTT. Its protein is CASSPSGQYSNQPQHF.